This note documents a single T cell receptor beta chain sequence. Its antigen is as yet unknown. The record originates from a study of beta chain features in type 1 diabetes. Study-wide results and limits: VDJ junctions from type 1 diabetes patients carried fewer insertions and larger deletions. TCRB CDR3 length was moderately but significantly reduced in all four CD4+ subsets of Type 1 diabetes patients.

Isolated RNA was reverse transcribed in full, so expressed TCRB transcripts were sequenced. Profiled with immunoSEQ multiplex PCR; TCRdb holds only in-frame clones, not every one. The sample lists 140,000 to 150,000 clones, less than 15% seen once, with 1% to 1.5% in the top ten. This CDR3 is built from 12 residues. In germline, CDR1 is MNHNY, CDR2 SVGAGI (reference sequence). Trimming stripped 9 bases from V and 3 bases from J, with 11 bases between. Sequencing input: central memory CD4+ T cells from blood. The rearrangement joins TRBV6-6 to TRBJ1-1, with D perhaps TRBD1 (5 bases). The TCR originated in a man aged 18 to 35 with type 1 diabetes. The CDR3 DNA reads as TGTGCCAGTCAAGGGGTTTACACTGAAGCTTTCTTT. This gives the protein CASQGVYTEAFF.